This T cell receptor beta chain stems from a study of glioma-infiltrating T cells after dendritic cell vaccination. Broader study findings: Patients with more pretreatment TILs had longer time to progression and survival.

Stated time point: after dendritic cell vaccination, including at tumor progression/relapse. V lost 3 bases, J lost 4 bases, and 22 bases lay in between. Per the germline V gene, CDR1 is LGHNA and CDR2 is YNFKEQ. The CDR3 has 17 amino acids. Generated by immunoSEQ multiplex PCR, the TCRdb table keeps only in-frame clones and is missing some. Of approximately 110,000 clones listed, around 87% were seen once; the top ten hold approximately 3%. As for this clone: Its specificity is unknown.

This clonotype originated in a human donor with glioblastoma. The chain has TRBV4-2 and TRBJ2-7, with D possibly matching TRBD2 (7 bases). The sample in question was blood, obtained after dendritic cell vaccination. CDR3 in DNA: TGTGCCAGCAGCCAGGGTTTAATAGGGGGAGGGCGATACGAGCAGTACTTC. This codes for CASSQGLIGGGRYEQYF.